The text below deals with one T cell receptor beta chain. This clone was detected only a few times. This clone's antigen is unknown. No qualities accompany the bases; no much larger clone lies one base away. This entry belongs to a study of blood T cell repertoires in COVID-19 (dated by TCRdb to 2019 to 2021). For the study in its entirety: Samples from collaborators originated in the United States, Italy and Spain and spanned both the acute and convalescent phases of COVID-19. Sample metadata almost always included a de-identified subject ID, COVID-19 status, age in years and sex. Subjects who had been exposed to COVID-19, were actively infected with it, or had recovered from it provided the deeply sampled blood TCRbeta repertoires that made up the dataset. The samples were drawn from two sources: the first 160 participants of the ongoing ImmuneRACE study, and over 1,000 subjects contributed by 6 global collaborators. Where available, HLA class I and class II types were obtained from metadata supplied by the sample provider rather than from assay-based typing. The repertoires were released in a freely available public database meant as a resource for research on the immune response to SARS-CoV-2. The prospective study material was composed of cDNA or gDNA derived from T cells, B-cell-depleted T cells, or PBMCs. Here is what the overall study found, with its caveats: The quantity of clinical and demographic metadata differed by source and by participant and was supplied without curation.

Trimming removed 5 bases from V and 7 bases from J; the gene matches leave 5 bases unexplained. The CDR3 sequence holds 13 residues, the cysteine and phenylalanine included. Left in the record is the CDR3 DNA by itself, 39 bases read in frame from the first base. CDR1 SNHLY and CDR2 FYNNEI are derived from the germline V gene. Whole blood was collected in K2EDTA tubes by collaborating institutions according to the institutions' own protocols. For TCRbeta analysis, collaborators shipped samples in one of three forms: frozen whole blood, isolated PBMCs, or DNA extracted from either of those sample types. The immunoSEQ Assay, a bias-controlled multiplex PCR, was used to amplify TCRbeta CDR3 regions from genomic DNA. Processing in the source paper ran as follows. Within the assay, amplification of reference gene primers was used to estimate how many nucleated cells each sample contained. To quantify the absolute abundance of each unique TCRbeta CDR3 rearrangement, sequence reads were collapsed and filtered. For each sample, productive Simpson clonality was calculated as the square root of Simpson's diversity index across productive rearrangements. This immuneACCESS table, as held by TCRdb, lists in-frame sequences with V and J called but not all clones. Of the missing ones, under half trace to an unresolved V gene in checked studies; the others have no known cause. The V and J calls and the clone size are those of that table, but D and trimming were determined from the DNA. For this sample there are some 150,000 clones; 84% appear just once. Roughly 45% of the sample lies in the top ten.

The TCR originated in a human donor in a cohort sampled during active COVID-19. Sequencing used peripheral blood. The V and J segments used are TRBV2 and TRBJ1-2; 9 of the junction bases match TRBD1. CDR3 loop: CASSRGQGLGYTF. The DNA sequence reads TGTGCCAGCAGTAGGGGACAGGGCCTTGGCTACACCTTC. Here the CDR3 is joined to the reference TRBV2 and TRBJ1-2 genes, and the full variable domain is: EPEVTQTPSHQVTQMGQEVILRCVPISNHLYFYWYRQILGQKVEFLVSFYNNEISEKSEIFDDQFSVERPDGSNFTLKIRSTKLEDSAMYFCASSRGQGLGYTFGSGTRLTVV.